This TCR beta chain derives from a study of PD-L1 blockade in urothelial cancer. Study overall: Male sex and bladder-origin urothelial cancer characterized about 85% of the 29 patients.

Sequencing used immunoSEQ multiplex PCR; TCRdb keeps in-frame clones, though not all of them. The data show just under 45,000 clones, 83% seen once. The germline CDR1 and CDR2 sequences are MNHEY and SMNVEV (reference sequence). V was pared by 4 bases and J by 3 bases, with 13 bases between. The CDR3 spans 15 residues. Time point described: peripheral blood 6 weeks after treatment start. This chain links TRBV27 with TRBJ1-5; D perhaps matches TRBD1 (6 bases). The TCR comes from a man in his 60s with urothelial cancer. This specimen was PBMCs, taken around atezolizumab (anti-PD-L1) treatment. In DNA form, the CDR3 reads TGTGCCAGCAGTTCCACGGACAGTAACAATCAGCCCCAGCATTTT. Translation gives CASSSTDSNNQPQHF.